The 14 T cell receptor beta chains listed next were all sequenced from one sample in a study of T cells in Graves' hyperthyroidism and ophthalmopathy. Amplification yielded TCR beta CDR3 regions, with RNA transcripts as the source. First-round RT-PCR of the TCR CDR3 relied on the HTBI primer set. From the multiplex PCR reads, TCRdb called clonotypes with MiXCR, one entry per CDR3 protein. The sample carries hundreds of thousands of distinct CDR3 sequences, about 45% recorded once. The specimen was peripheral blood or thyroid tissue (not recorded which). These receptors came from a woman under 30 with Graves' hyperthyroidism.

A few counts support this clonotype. CDR3 amino acids: CASSLGHIPDYYEQYF. As DNA, the CDR3 is TGTGCCAGCAGCTTGGGGCACATCCCGGACTACTACGAGCAGTACTTC. This chain uses TRBV7-2 with TRBJ2-7, with D possibly TRBD2 on 6 matching bases. Deletions cut 3 bases from V and 3 bases from J, with 18 bases between. CDR1 and CDR2 from the germline V gene are SGHTA and FQGNSA. The CDR3 sequence is 16 residues long.

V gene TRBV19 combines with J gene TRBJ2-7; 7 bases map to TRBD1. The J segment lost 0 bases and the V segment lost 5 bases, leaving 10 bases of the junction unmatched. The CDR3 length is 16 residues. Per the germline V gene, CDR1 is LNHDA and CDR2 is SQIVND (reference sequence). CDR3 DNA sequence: TGTGCCAGTAGTTCCCTCTTGGGACAGAGCTCCTACGAGCAGTACTTC. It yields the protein CASSSLLGQSSYEQYF.

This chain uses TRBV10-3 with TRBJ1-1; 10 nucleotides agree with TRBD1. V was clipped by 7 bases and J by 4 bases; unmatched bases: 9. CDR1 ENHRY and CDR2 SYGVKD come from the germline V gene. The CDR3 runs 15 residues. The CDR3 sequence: CAITSRGQGFTEAFF. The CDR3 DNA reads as TGTGCCATCACCTCCCGGGGACAGGGGTTCACTGAAGCTTTCTTT.

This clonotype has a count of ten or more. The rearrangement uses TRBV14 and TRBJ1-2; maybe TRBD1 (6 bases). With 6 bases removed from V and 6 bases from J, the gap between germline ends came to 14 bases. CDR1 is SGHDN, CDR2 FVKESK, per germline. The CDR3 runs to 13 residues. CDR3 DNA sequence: TGTGCCAGCAGTCGACCGGGACATAATGGCTACACCTTC. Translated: CASSRPGHNGYTF.

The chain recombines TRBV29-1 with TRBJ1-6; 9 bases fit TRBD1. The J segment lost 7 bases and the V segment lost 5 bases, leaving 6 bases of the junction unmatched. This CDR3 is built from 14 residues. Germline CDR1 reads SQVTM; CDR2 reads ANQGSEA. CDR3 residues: CSVLTGGGNSPLHF. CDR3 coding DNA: TGCAGCGTTTTGACAGGGGGTGGGAATTCACCCCTCCACTTT.

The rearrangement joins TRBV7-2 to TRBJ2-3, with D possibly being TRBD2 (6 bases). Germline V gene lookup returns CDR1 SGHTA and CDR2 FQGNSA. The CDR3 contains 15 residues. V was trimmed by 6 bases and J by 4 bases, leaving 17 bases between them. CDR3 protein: CASSYSSGAADTQYF. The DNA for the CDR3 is TGTGCCAGCAGTTACTCGTCGGGAGCGGCAGATACGCAGTATTTT. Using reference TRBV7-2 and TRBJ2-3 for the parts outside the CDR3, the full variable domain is GAGVSQSPSNKVTEKGKDVELRCDPISGHTALYWYRQSLGQGLEFLIYFQGNSAPDKSGLPSDRFSAERTGGSVSTLTIQRTQQEDSAVYLCASSYSSGAADTQYFGPGTRLTVL.

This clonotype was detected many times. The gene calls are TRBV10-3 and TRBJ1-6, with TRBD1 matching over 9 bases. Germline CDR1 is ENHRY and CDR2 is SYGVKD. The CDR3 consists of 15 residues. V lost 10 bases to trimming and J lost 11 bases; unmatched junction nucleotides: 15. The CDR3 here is CASRRPGTGRPPLHF. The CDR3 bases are TGTGCCAGCAGGAGACCCGGGACAGGGAGACCACCCCTCCACTTT.

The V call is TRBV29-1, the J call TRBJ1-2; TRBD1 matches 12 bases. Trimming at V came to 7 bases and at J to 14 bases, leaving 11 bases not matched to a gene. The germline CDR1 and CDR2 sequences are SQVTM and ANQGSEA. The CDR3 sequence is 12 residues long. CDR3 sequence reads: CSAAGTGGRKTF. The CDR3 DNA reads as TGCAGCGCAGCCGGGACAGGGGGCAGGAAAACCTTC.

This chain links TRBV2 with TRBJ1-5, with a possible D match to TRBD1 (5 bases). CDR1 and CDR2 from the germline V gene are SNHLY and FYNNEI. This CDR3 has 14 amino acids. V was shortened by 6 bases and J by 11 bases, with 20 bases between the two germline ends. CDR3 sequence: CASRYPGGDGAQHF. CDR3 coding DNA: TGTGCCAGCAGATACCCCGGGGGGGACGGAGCCCAGCATTTT. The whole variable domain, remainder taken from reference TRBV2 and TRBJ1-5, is EPEVTQTPSHQVTQMGQEVILRCVPISNHLYFYWYRQILGQKVEFLVSFYNNEISEKSEIFDDQFSVERPDGSNFTLKIRSTKLEDSAMYFCASRYPGGDGAQHFGDGTRLSIL.

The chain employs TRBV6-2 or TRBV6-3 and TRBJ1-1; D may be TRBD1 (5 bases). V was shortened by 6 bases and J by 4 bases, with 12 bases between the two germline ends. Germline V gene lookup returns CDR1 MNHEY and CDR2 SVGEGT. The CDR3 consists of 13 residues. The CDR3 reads CASRGLYSTEAFF. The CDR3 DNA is TGTGCCAGCAGGGGACTGTACAGCACTGAAGCTTTCTTT.

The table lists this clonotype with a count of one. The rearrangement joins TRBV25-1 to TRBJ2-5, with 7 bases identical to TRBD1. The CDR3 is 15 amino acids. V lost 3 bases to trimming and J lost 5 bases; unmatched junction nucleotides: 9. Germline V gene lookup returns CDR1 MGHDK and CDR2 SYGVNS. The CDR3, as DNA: TGTGCCAGCAGTGACGTGACAGGGCGACTGGAGACCCAGTACTTC. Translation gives CASSDVTGRLETQYF.

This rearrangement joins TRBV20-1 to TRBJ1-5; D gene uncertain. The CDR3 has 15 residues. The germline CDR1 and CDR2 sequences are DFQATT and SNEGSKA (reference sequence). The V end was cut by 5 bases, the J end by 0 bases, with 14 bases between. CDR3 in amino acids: CSASPGVYSNQPQHF. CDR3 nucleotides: TGCAGTGCTTCACCCGGGGTATATAGCAATCAGCCCCAGCATTTT.

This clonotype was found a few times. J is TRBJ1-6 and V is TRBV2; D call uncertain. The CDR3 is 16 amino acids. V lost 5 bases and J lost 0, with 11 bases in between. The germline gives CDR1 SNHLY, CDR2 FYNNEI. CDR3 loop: CASSFGGSSYNSPLHF. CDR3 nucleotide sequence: TGTGCCAGCAGTTTCGGCGGGAGCTCCTATAATTCACCCCTCCACTTT.

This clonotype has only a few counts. The CDR3 DNA reads TGTGCCAGTAGTTGGGGGCGCGGGAACTATGGCTACACCTTC. As protein: CASSWGRGNYGYTF. This sequence joins TRBV19 and TRBJ1-2; tentatively, D is TRBD1 (6 bases). Germline CDR1 LNHDA, CDR2 SQIVND (reference sequence). Trimming stripped 5 bases from V and 2 bases from J, with 12 bases between. The CDR3 is 14 residues long.